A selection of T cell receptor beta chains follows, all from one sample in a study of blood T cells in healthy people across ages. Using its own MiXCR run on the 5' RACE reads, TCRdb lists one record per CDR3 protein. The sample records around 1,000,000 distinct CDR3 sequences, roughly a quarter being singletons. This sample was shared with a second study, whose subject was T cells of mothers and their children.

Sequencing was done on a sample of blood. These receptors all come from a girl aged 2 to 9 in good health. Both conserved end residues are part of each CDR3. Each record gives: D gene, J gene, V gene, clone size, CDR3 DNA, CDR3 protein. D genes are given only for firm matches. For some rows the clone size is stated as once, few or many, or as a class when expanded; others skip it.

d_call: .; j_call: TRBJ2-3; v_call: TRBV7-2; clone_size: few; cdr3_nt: TGTGCCAGCAGCTTAGCGCGGAGCGTTGGGGTGCAGTATTTT; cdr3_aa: CASSLARSVGVQYF
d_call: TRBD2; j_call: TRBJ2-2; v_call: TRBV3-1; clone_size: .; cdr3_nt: TGTGCCAGCAGCCAAGACACTAGCGATTGGGGGGAGCTGTTTTTT; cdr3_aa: CASSQDTSDWGELFF
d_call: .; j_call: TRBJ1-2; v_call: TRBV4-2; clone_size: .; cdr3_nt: TGTGCCAGCAGCCTGATTCAGGGACTCTATGGCTACACCTTC; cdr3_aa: CASSLIQGLYGYTF
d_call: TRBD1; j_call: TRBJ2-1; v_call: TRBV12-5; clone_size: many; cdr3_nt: TGTGCTAGTGGGCGGGGACAGGGGAACAATGAGCAGTTCTTC; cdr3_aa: CASGRGQGNNEQFF
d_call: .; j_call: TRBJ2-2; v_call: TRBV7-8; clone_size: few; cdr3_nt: TGTGCCAGCAGCGCGGGGGCTGACACCGGGGAGCTGTTTTTT; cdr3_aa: CASSAGADTGELFF
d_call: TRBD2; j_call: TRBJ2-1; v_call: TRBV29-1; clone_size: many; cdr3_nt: TGCAGCGTCCGGACTAGCTCCTACAATGAGCAGTTCTTC; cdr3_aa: CSVRTSSYNEQFF
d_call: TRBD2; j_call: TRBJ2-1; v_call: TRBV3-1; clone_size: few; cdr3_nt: TGTGCCAGCAGCCTAGCGGGAGGATGGAATGAGCAGTTCTTC; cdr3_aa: CASSLAGGWNEQFF
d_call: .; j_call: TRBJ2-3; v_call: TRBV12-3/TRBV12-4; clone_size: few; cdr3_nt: TGTGCCAGCAGCCCAGGAGGGACAGCAAGCACAGATACGCAGTATTTT; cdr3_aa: CASSPGGTASTDTQYF
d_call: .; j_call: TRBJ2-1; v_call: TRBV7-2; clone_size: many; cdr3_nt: TGTGCCAGCAGCTTTGGCGGGGCTTACAATGAGCAGTTCTTC; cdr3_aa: CASSFGGAYNEQFF
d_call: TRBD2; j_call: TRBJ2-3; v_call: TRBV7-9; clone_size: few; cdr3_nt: TGTGCCAGCAGCCCGGGGACTAGCGGGAGGCAGTATTTT; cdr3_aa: CASSPGTSGRQYF
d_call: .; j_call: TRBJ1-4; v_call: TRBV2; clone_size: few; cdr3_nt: TGTGCCAGCAGTGAAGCAGGGGTCTCTAATGAAAAACTGTTTTTT; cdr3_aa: CASSEAGVSNEKLFF
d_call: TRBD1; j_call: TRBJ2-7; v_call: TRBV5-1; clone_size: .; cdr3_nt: TGCGCCAGCGGTCTGGGACAGGGGGAAATCTACGAGCAGTACTTC; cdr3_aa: CASGLGQGEIYEQYF
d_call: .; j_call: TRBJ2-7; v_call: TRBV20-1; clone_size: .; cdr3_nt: TGCAGTGCTCATCGGGACGGGTACGAGCAGTACTTC; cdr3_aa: CSAHRDGYEQYF
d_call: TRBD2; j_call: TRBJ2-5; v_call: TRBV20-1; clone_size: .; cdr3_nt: TGCAGTGCTAGAGATTTAGCGGGAGGCGTGACAAGGAGGGATGGAGAGACCCAGTACTTC; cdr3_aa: CSARDLAGGVTRRDGETQYF
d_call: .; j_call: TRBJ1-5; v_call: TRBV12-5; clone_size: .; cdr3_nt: TGTGCTAGTGGTTTGGTTTTCCTTTGGGAGGGGAGCAATCAGCCCCAGCATTTT; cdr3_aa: CASGLVFLWEGSNQPQHF
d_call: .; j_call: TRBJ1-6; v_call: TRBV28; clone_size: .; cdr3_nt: TGTGCCAGCAGCCTACAGACAGATTACGGCCTTTCACCCCTCCACTTT; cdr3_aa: CASSLQTDYGLSPLHF
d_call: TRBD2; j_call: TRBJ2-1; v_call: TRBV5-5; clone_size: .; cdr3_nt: TGTGCCAGCAGTCCATATCAGCGGGGGGGGGTTGAGCAGTTCTTC; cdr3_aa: CASSPYQRGGVEQFF
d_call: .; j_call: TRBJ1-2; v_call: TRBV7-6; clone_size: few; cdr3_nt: TGTGCCAGCAGTGCGGACAGTACTTCCTATGGCTACACCTTC; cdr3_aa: CASSADSTSYGYTF
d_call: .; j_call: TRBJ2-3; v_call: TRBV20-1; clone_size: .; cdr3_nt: TGCAGTGCTCTTTCGGGCGGGGCCAACACAGATACGCAGTATTTT; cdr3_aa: CSALSGGANTDTQYF
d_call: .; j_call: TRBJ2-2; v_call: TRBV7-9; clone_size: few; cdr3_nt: TGTGCCAGCAGCCGATTGGCGGAGACTCTCACCGGGGAGCTGTTTTTT; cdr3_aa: CASSRLAETLTGELFF
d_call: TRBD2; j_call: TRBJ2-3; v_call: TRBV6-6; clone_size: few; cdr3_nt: TGTGCCAGCGTTGCTAGCGGGAGTCCCTGGTATACAGATACGCAGTATTTT; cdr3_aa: CASVASGSPWYTDTQYF
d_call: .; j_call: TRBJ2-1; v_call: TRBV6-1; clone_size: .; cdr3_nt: TGTGCCAGCACTTTTGGGTCCGGCGATGAGCAGTTCTTC; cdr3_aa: CASTFGSGDEQFF
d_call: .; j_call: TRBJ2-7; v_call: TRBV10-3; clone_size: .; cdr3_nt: TGTGCCATCAGTGAGTTGTCCTACGAGCAGTACTTC; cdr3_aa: CAISELSYEQYF
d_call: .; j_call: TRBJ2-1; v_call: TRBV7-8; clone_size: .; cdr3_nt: TGTGCCAGCAGCTTAGACTGGGCAGGTGAGCAGTTCTTC; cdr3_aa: CASSLDWAGEQFF
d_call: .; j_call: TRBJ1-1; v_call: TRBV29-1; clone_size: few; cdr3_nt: TGCAGCGTGGTGACAGAGAACACTGAAGCTTTCTTT; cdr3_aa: CSVVTENTEAFF
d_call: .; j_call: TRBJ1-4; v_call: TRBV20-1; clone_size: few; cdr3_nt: TGCAGTGCTAGAGATGCGGGGGAGGCTAATGAAAAACTGTTTTTT; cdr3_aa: CSARDAGEANEKLFF
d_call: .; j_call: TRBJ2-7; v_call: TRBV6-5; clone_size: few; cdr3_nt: TGTGCCAGCAGTTACTCGAGTAAAAACGAGCAGTACTTC; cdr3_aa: CASSYSSKNEQYF
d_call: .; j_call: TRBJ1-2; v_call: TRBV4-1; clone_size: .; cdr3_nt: TGCGCCAGCAGCCAAGTTGCCCAATCCAACTATGGCTACACCTTC; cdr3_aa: CASSQVAQSNYGYTF
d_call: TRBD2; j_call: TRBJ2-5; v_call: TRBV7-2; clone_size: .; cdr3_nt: TGTGCCAGCAGCTTAGCGGGAGGGCCGGGAAAGACCCAGTACTTC; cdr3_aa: CASSLAGGPGKTQYF
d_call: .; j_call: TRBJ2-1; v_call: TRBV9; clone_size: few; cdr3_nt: TGTACCAGCAGCGTCGACGGAGGGGAGCTTTCCCAATTTCCCAATGAGCAGTTCTTC; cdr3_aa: CTSSVDGGELSQFPNEQFF
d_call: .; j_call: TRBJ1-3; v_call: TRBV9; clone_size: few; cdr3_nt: TGTGCCAGCAGCCACCGGCGGAGTTCGACCATATATTTT; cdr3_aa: CASSHRRSSTIYF
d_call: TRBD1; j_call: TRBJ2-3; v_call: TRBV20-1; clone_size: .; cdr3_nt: TGCAGTGCTAGAGATATGCGACAGGGTTCAGATACGCAGTATTTT; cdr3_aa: CSARDMRQGSDTQYF
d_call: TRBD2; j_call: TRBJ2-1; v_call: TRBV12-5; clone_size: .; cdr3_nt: TGTGCTAGTGGTTTGGTTCGTCCGGCGGCGGGGGGAAAGGAGTTCTTC; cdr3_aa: CASGLVRPAAGGKEFF
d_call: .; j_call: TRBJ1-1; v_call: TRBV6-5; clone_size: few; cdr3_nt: TGTGCCAGCAGTTACTACCGGGACACTGAAGCTTTCTTT; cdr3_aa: CASSYYRDTEAFF
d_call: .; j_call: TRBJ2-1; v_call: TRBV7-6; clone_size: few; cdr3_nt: TGTGCCAGCAGCCGAGGGGGGACAACGACTGACAATGAGCAGTTCTTC; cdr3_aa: CASSRGGTTTDNEQFF
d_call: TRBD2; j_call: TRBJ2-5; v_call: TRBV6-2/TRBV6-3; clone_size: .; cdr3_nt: TGTGCCAGCAGTTACCCGGGACTAGCGGGCCCTGAGACCCAGTACTTC; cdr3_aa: CASSYPGLAGPETQYF
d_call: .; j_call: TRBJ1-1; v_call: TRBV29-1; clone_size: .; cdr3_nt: TGCAGCGTTGAATTCAAGGGTCGACAGACCAATGAAGCTTTCTTT; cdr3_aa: CSVEFKGRQTNEAFF
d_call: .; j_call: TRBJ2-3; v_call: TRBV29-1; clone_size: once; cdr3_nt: TGCAGCCTGGCCTTAAGGGCAACAGATACGCAGTATTTT; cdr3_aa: CSLALRATDTQYF
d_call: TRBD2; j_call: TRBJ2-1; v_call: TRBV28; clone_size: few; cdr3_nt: TGTGCCAGCGTTGCCGGGCTAGCGGGAGGCGAGCAGTTCTTC; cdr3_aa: CASVAGLAGGEQFF
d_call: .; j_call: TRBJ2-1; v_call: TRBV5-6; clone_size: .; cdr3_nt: TGTGCCAGCCTCGGAGGCAGCGGCTACAATGAGCAGTTCTTC; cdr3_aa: CASLGGSGYNEQFF
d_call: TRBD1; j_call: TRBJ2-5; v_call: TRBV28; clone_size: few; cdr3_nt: TGTGCCAGCACGGGACAGGGGGACGCCAAAGAGACCCAGTACTTC; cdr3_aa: CASTGQGDAKETQYF
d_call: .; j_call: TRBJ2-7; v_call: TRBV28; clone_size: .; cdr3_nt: TGTGCCAGCAGTGTCATACGGGGCTACGAGCAGTACTTC; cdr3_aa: CASSVIRGYEQYF
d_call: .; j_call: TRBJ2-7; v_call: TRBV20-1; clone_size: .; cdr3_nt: TGCAGTGCTAGAGAGCGGGGGCTCGAAACCTACGAGCAGTACTTC; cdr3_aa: CSARERGLETYEQYF
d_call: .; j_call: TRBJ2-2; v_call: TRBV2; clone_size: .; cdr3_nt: TGTGCCAGCAGTGAAGCGTACACCGGGACCGGGGAGCTGTTTTTT; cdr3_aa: CASSEAYTGTGELFF